These 3 T cell receptor beta chains originate from one sample sequenced in a study of blood T cell repertoires in COVID-19. Clones were read by immunoSEQ multiplex PCR, and TCRdb kept only the in-frame ones, dropping some. The sample shows 100,000 to 150,000 clones, 85% to 90% of them seen only once. The sequenced sample was peripheral blood. The receptors were sampled from a man older than 75 with active or convalescent COVID-19.

This clone is a singleton in its sample. V is TRBV5-5 and J is TRBJ1-2; D uncertain. Trimming left V 6 bases short and J 8 bases short, with 20 bases between. CDR3 length: 14 amino acids. CDR1 and CDR2 from the germline V gene are SGHKS and YYEKEE (reference sequence). This chain's CDR3 is CASNYPGGLGGYTF. CDR3 in DNA: TGTGCCAGCAACTACCCAGGAGGTTTGGGAGGCTACACCTTC. Variable domain in full (rest from reference TRBV5-5 and TRBJ1-2): DAGVTQSPTHLIKTRGQQVTLRCSPISGHKSVSWYQQVLGQGPQFIFQYYEKEERGRGNFPDRFSARQFPNYSSELNVNALLLGDSALYLCASNYPGGLGGYTFGSGTRLTVV.

V usage is TRBV5-6 and J usage is TRBJ1-2, with a possible D match to TRBD1 (5 bases). There are 12 residues in the CDR3. Deletions cut 4 bases from V and 13 bases from J, with 17 bases between. The germline V gene has CDR1 SGHDT and CDR2 YYEEEE. In DNA, the CDR3 is TGTGCCAGCAGCCCGAGCGGGGGGGATCCCACCTTC. It yields the protein CASSPSGGDPTF.

This chain joins TRBV4-3 and TRBJ1-2; TRBD1 is a possible D gene (5 bases). Germline V gene data show CDR1 as LGHNA and CDR2 as YSLEER. The CDR3 is 15 residues long. The V end lost 0 bases, the J end lost 8 bases, and 16 bases lay between the germline ends. CDR3 loop: CASSQEKGLVDGYTF. The DNA of the CDR3 is TGCGCCAGCAGCCAAGAAAAGGGGCTGGTCGACGGCTACACCTTC.